These 32 T cell receptor beta chains were all obtained from the same sample, sequenced in a study of graft-versus-host responses after intestinal transplantation. Assay: immunoSEQ multiplex PCR; the TCRdb copy retains only in-frame clones and omits some. The profile shows 45,000 to 55,000 clones, 85% to 95% of them singletons. The starting material was PBMCs, obtained 786 days after a first intestinal transplant, on the day of a second. These receptors were obtained from a human patient who received an intestinal transplant, so some T cells may come from the graft donor.

This chain links TRBV4-1 with TRBJ2-1; D possibly corresponds to TRBD2 (6 bases). Between the trimmed V and J ends, which lost 1 base and 5 bases, there was a span of 15 bases. The CDR3 totals 16 residues. Germline assignment: CDR1 MGHRA and CDR2 YSYEKL. The chain's CDR3 is CASSQGRTTKDNEQFF. CDR3 nucleotide sequence: TGCGCCAGCAGCCAAGGCCGGACTACGAAAGACAATGAGCAGTTCTTC.

The chain carries TRBV9 and TRBJ2-3, with 7 bases that match TRBD1. V lost 1 base and J lost 5; bases outside the gene matches: 4. The CDR3 loop spans 14 amino acids. CDR1 is SGDLS, CDR2 YYNGEE, per germline. In DNA form, the CDR3 reads TGTGCCAGCAGCGTACTTACAGGGGAAGATACGCAGTATTTT. Translated: CASSVLTGEDTQYF.

The rearrangement links TRBV5-4 to TRBJ2-3, with D unresolved. Trimming shortened V by 2 bases and J by 0 bases, and 7 bases separated the two germline ends. The CDR3 covers 14 residues. Germline V lookup: CDR1 SGHNT, CDR2 YYREEE (reference sequence). CDR3 residues: CASSFGRSTDTQYF. CDR3 sequence (DNA): TGTGCCAGCAGCTTCGGACGGAGCACAGATACGCAGTATTTT.

CDR3 sequence reads: CASSSVPDSRWDIQYF. CDR3 DNA sequence: TGTGCCAGCAGCTCGGTACCGGACAGTAGGTGGGACATTCAGTACTTC. This chain joins TRBV7-8 and TRBJ2-4, with a possible D match to TRBD1 (6 bases). This CDR3 has 16 amino acids. The V end lost 4 bases, the J end lost 8 bases, and 21 bases lay between the germline ends. The germline V gene has CDR1 SGHVS and CDR2 FQNEAQ.

This clone was seen just once. The chain uses TRBV5-1 and TRBJ2-7; 10 bases line up with TRBD1. Per the germline V gene, CDR1 is SGHRS and CDR2 is YFSETQ. Trimming at V came to 0 bases and at J to 4 bases, leaving 4 bases not matched to a gene. CDR3 length: 15 residues. This CDR3 is CASSLAGDRGYEQYF. The CDR3 bases are TGCGCCAGCAGCTTGGCCGGGGACAGGGGTTACGAGCAGTACTTC. Drawing the rest from reference TRBV5-1 and TRBJ2-7, the complete variable domain is KAGVTQTPRYLIKTRGQQVTLSCSPISGHRSVSWYQQTPGQGLQFLFEYFSETQRNKGNFPGRFSGRQFSNSRSEMNVSTLELGDSALYLCASSLAGDRGYEQYFGPGTRLTVT.

This clone was recorded once. This chain connects TRBV5-3 to TRBJ1-5; TRBD1 aligns across 10 bases. TRBV5-3 is marked as an open reading frame, function uncertain. V was clipped by 5 bases and J by 4 bases; unmatched bases: 3. The CDR3 loop spans 14 amino acids. This chain's CDR3 is CARRLGQGNQPQHF. CDR3 bases: TGTGCCAGAAGACTGGGACAGGGGAATCAGCCCCAGCATTTT.

The chain uses TRBV18 and TRBJ2-5; perhaps TRBD1 as D (5 bases). Germline V gene data show CDR1 as KGHSH and CDR2 as LQKENI. This CDR3 region has 12 residues. V was pared by 3 bases and J by 3 bases, with 5 bases between. Here the CDR3 DNA reads TGTGCCAGCTCACCGACAGAAGAGACCCAGTACTTC. Protein sequence: CASSPTEETQYF. Drawing the rest from reference TRBV18 and TRBJ2-5, the complete variable domain is NAGVMQNPRHLVRRRGQEARLRCSPMKGHSHVYWYRQLPEEGLKFMVYLQKENIIDESGMPKERFSAEFPKEGPSILRIQQVVRGDSAAYFCASSPTEETQYFGPGTRLLVL.

This chain uses TRBV5-4 with TRBJ2-1; possible D gene TRBD2, 7 bases. The CDR3 covers 14 residues. Trimming removed 2 bases from V and 2 bases from J, with 8 bases in between. Germline CDR1 and CDR2: SGHNT and YYREEE (reference sequence). Written as DNA, the CDR3 is TGTGCCAGCAGCTTAGGGGGGGCCTACAATGAGCAGTTCTTC. Its translation is CASSLGGAYNEQFF.

This chain uses TRBV4-1 with TRBJ2-5; 9 nucleotides line up with TRBD2. The J call could be wrong; TRBJ2-7 is a better fit for the DNA end. Germline CDR1 MGHRA, CDR2 YSYEKL. There are 17 residues in the CDR3. CDR3 DNA sequence: TGCGCCAGCAGCCAAGAACCGACGGCTAGCGGGATCTACGAGCAGTACTTC. Its protein is CASSQEPTASGIYEQYF.

The table lists this clone with a count of one. The V and J genes are TRBV14 and TRBJ2-7, with 9 bases aligning to TRBD2. The CDR3 sequence is 16 residues long. Per the germline V gene, CDR1 is SGHDN and CDR2 is FVKESK. Trimming took 0 bases from V and 7 from J; bases not matched to a gene: 10. Here the CDR3 DNA reads TGTGCCAGCAGCCAAGATCGGCTAGCGGGATTTCGGGAGCAGTACTTC. Amino acid sequence: CASSQDRLAGFREQYF.

The chain carries TRBV6-4 and TRBJ2-1; D remains unclear. V was pared by 6 bases and J by 3 bases, with 9 bases between. Germline V lookup: CDR1 MRHNA, CDR2 SNTAGT. This CDR3 has 13 amino acids. The CDR3 region is CASSQELYNEQFF. CDR3 DNA: TGTGCCAGCAGCCAAGAGCTCTACAATGAGCAGTTCTTC.

The V and J genes are TRBV7-9 and TRBJ2-7; D tentatively fits TRBD1 or TRBD2 (7 bases each). V lost 5 bases and J 3 bases, leaving 11 bases between the germline ends. This CDR3 has 13 amino acids. Germline CDR1 and CDR2: SEHNR and FQNEAQ (reference sequence). The CDR3 DNA follows: TGTGCCAGCAGCGGGAGGGACAGCTACGAGCAGTACTTC. Translating gives CASSGRDSYEQYF.

This chain joins TRBV19 and TRBJ1-2; the match to TRBD1 covers 7 bases. CDR3 length equals 14 residues. The trim removed 3 bases at V and 6 bases at J, leaving 7 bases unmatched. The germline gives CDR1 LNHDA, CDR2 SQIVND (reference sequence). The CDR3 region is CASSIPDRWDGYTF. The DNA for the CDR3 is TGTGCCAGTAGTATCCCGGACAGGTGGGATGGCTACACCTTC. The full variable domain, rest sourced from reference TRBV19 and TRBJ1-2, is DGGITQSPKYLFRKEGQNVTLSCEQNLNHDAMYWYRQDPGQGLRLIYYSQIVNDFQKGDIAEGYSVSREKKESFPLTVTSAQKNPTAFYLCASSIPDRWDGYTFGSGTRLTVV.

The chain has TRBV10-1 and TRBJ2-7, with D perhaps assigned TRBD1 or TRBD2 (5 bases each). The ends were cut back, 2 bases at V and 7 bases at J, with 9 bases in the middle. Germline-derived CDR1 and CDR2 are WNHNN and SYGVQD (reference sequence). The CDR3 length is 12 residues. CDR3 sequence (DNA): TGCGCCAGCAGTGAGCGGGGCCGGGAGCAGTACTTC. Amino acids: CASSERGREQYF.

The chain combines TRBV10-3 with TRBJ2-1; tentative D call: TRBD2 (6 bases). Germline V lookup: CDR1 ENHRY, CDR2 SYGVKD. The CDR3 has 15 amino acids. V shed 0 bases and J shed 7 bases, with 13 bases lying between them. The CDR3 reads CAISESRRERNEQFF. The CDR3 DNA reads TGTGCCATCAGTGAGTCTCGACGGGAGAGGAATGAGCAGTTCTTC.

The chain uses TRBV27 and TRBJ2-2; 10 bases match TRBD2. V lost 6 bases to trimming and J lost 3 bases; unmatched junction nucleotides: 4. Per germline, CDR1 MNHEY and CDR2 SMNVEV (reference sequence). This CDR3 contains 15 residues. For the CDR3, the DNA is TGTGCCAGCAGCCTGGGACTAGCGTACACCGGGGAGCTGTTTTTT. This gives the protein CASSLGLAYTGELFF.

This clone was seen a single time. V gene TRBV9 combines with J gene TRBJ2-1; maybe TRBD1 (6 bases). This CDR3 spans 18 amino acids. The V end lost 0 bases, the J end lost 6 bases, and 22 bases lay between the germline ends. Germline loops: CDR1 SGDLS, CDR2 YYNGEE. The CDR3 protein is CASSVGSGPGEFINEQFF. CDR3 bases: TGTGCCAGCAGCGTAGGTTCGGGACCAGGGGAGTTTATCAATGAGCAGTTCTTC. The whole variable domain, filled in from reference TRBV9 and TRBJ2-1, reads DSGVTQTPKHLITATGQRVTLRCSPRSGDLSVYWYQQSLDQGLQFLIQYYNGEERAKGNILERFSAQQFPDLHSELNLSSLELGDSALYFCASSVGSGPGEFINEQFFGPGTRLTVL.

The chain has TRBV28 and TRBJ2-7; D is unclear. Trimming took off 5 bases at V and 6 bases at J, with 8 bases between the two ends. CDR3 length: 11 amino acids. CDR1 MDHEN and CDR2 SYDVKM come from the germline V gene. CDR3 DNA sequence: TGTGCCAGCAGTCCCTATTCCGAGCAGTACTTC. This encodes CASSPYSEQYF.

The chain has TRBV10-1 and TRBJ2-7, with D possibly matching TRBD1 (6 bases). CDR3 length: 13 amino acids. The ends were cut back, 3 bases at V and 3 bases at J, with 9 bases in the middle. Germline-derived CDR1 and CDR2 are WNHNN and SYGVQD (reference sequence). Written as DNA, the CDR3 is TGCGCCAGCAGTGACAGGGGAAGCTACGAGCAGTACTTC. Protein sequence: CASSDRGSYEQYF.

The chain joins TRBV10-3 to TRBJ2-6, with D possibly called TRBD1 or TRBD2 (5 bases each). The V and J ends lost 0 bases and 0 bases respectively, with 15 bases between them. The CDR3 sequence is 19 residues long. Germline V gives CDR1 ENHRY, CDR2 SYGVKD. The CDR3 DNA reads TGTGCCATCAGTGAGTCGATGGGGACCGAGATCTCTGGGGCCAACGTCCTGACTTTC. As protein: CAISESMGTEISGANVLTF.

The chain employs TRBV6-5 and TRBJ1-5; D remains unclear. The germline gives CDR1 MNHEY, CDR2 SVGAGI. This CDR3 comprises 15 residues. Trimming cost V 5 bases and J 0 bases, with 11 bases left between them. The CDR3 sequence: CASSASSYSNQPQHF. The CDR3 bases are TGTGCCAGCAGTGCCTCAAGTTATAGCAATCAGCCCCAGCATTTT.

The chain combines TRBV13 with TRBJ2-7; tentative D call: TRBD2 (5 bases). Per germline, CDR1 PRHDT and CDR2 FYEKMQ (reference sequence). V was cut by 8 bases and J by 7 bases, with 18 bases left in between. The CDR3 contains 13 residues. CDR3 sequence (DNA): TGTGCCAGCCGCGAGGAGGTTGCCGGGGAGCAGTACTTC. Its protein product is CASREEVAGEQYF.

This chain joins TRBV5-6 and TRBJ2-1; D remains unclear. CDR3 length equals 14 residues. From germline, CDR1 is SGHDT and CDR2 YYEEEE. V lost 0 bases and J 5 bases, leaving 9 bases between the germline ends. Here the CDR3 reads CASSLGWVNNEQFF. DNA of the CDR3: TGTGCCAGCAGCTTGGGTTGGGTAAACAATGAGCAGTTCTTC.

The CDR3 coding sequence is TGCGCCAGCAGCCCTGGGTTGAGCTACGAGCAGTACTTC. Translation gives CASSPGLSYEQYF. The chain couples TRBV5-1 to TRBJ2-7; D remains unclear. The CDR3 contains 13 residues. V lost 4 bases, J lost 3 bases, and 11 bases lay in between. Germline CDR1 is SGHRS and CDR2 is YFSETQ.

This rearrangement joins TRBV6-5 to TRBJ2-7; TRBD2 might be the D (5 bases). V shed 0 bases and J shed 0 bases, with 6 bases lying between them. The CDR3 has 14 amino acids. CDR1 and CDR2 from the germline V gene are MNHEY and SVGAGI. This chain's CDR3 is CASSYSGSSYEQYF. In DNA form, the CDR3 reads TGTGCCAGCAGTTACTCAGGGAGCTCCTACGAGCAGTACTTC.

The genes are TRBV6-6 and TRBJ2-1, with D possibly being TRBD2 (5 bases). The CDR3 totals 16 residues. The ends were cut back, 5 bases at V and 0 bases at J, with 14 bases in the middle. Germline V CDR1 and CDR2: MNHNY, SVGAGI (reference sequence). This CDR3 is CASSITRASSYNEQFF. Written as DNA, the CDR3 is TGTGCCAGCAGTATAACTAGGGCCAGCTCCTACAATGAGCAGTTCTTC.

V and J are TRBV11-1 and TRBJ2-3; TRBD2 aligns across 10 bases. V shed 3 bases, J shed 4 bases, and the junction held 7 bases outside the gene matches. The CDR3 runs 16 residues. Germline assignment: CDR1 SGHAT and CDR2 FQDESV (reference sequence). CDR3: CASSFGSGGHADTQYF. The CDR3 coding sequence is TGTGCCAGCAGCTTCGGTAGCGGGGGGCACGCAGATACGCAGTATTTT.

The J gene is TRBJ2-3, the V gene TRBV9; 8 positions match TRBD2. Germline V CDR1 and CDR2: SGDLS, YYNGEE. This CDR3 is built from 15 residues. V lost 4 bases to trimming and J lost 0 bases; unmatched junction nucleotides: 4. CDR3 bases: TGTGCCAGCAGCTCCTGGACTAGCAGCACAGATACGCAGTATTTT. It is translated as CASSSWTSSTDTQYF. Combining the CDR3 with reference TRBV9 and TRBJ2-3 gives the whole variable domain DSGVTQTPKHLITATGQRVTLRCSPRSGDLSVYWYQQSLDQGLQFLIQYYNGEERAKGNILERFSAQQFPDLHSELNLSSLELGDSALYFCASSSWTSSTDTQYFGPGTRLTVL.

The gene calls are TRBV5-1 and TRBJ1-1; TRBD1 matches at 7 bases. The CDR3 sequence is 15 residues long. Germline trimming cut 0 bases from V and 4 bases from J; bases unmatched to any gene: 6. The germline CDR1 and CDR2 sequences are SGHRS and YFSETQ. CDR3 coding DNA: TGCGCCAGCAGCTTGGCAGGGGGAGGCGGCACTGAAGCTTTCTTT. It translates to CASSLAGGGGTEAFF.

The genes are TRBV5-1 and TRBJ2-5, with D perhaps TRBD2 (5 bases). The V gene lost 3 bases and the J gene lost 7 bases, with 16 bases spanning the gap. The CDR3 length is 14 residues. CDR1 is SGHRS and CDR2 is YFSETQ in the germline V gene. In DNA form, the CDR3 reads TGCGCCAGCAGCTCTATATCCGGGGTAGGGACCCAGTACTTC. Amino acid sequence: CASSSISGVGTQYF.

This chain connects TRBV7-9 to TRBJ1-1; D is uncertain. Germline loops: CDR1 SEHNR, CDR2 FQNEAQ (reference sequence). Trimming shortened V by 5 bases and J by 0 bases, and 7 bases separated the two germline ends. CDR3 size: 13 residues. Here the CDR3 DNA reads TGTGCCAGCAGCGCGACTGTGAACACTGAAGCTTTCTTT. Translation: CASSATVNTEAFF.

The rearrangement joins TRBV12-5 to TRBJ2-5; D possibly uses TRBD1 or TRBD2 (5 bases each). Germline V gives CDR1 LGHNT, CDR2 FRNRAP. CDR3 size: 17 residues. The V end was cut by 4 bases, the J end by 2 bases, with 20 bases between. The CDR3 sequence is CASGSPHEGLEQETQYF. CDR3 DNA sequence: TGTGCTAGTGGTTCTCCCCATGAGGGGTTGGAGCAAGAGACCCAGTACTTC.